This passage covers 20 T cell receptor beta chains from one sample sequenced in a study of T cells after yellow fever vaccination. TCRdb reanalysed the 5' RACE reads using MiXCR and keeps one entry per CDR3 protein. The sample includes a few hundred thousand distinct CDR3 sequences, less than 20% of them seen just once. The sample consisted of PBMCs, taken about 5 days after the first yellow fever vaccination. The origin of the receptors is a man younger than 35 who received the YFV17D yellow fever vaccine.

The sample holds many counts of this clonotype. The chain has TRBV18 and TRBJ1-1; the D gene is possibly TRBD1 (6 bases). The CDR3 sequence is 15 residues long. Germline-derived CDR1 and CDR2 are KGHSH and LQKENI. The ends were cut back, 3 bases at V and 5 bases at J, with 16 bases in the middle. The CDR3 DNA follows: TGTGCCAGCTCACCTTCCGTGGGGGCCCGGACTGAAGCTTTCTTT. Amino acid sequence: CASSPSVGARTEAFF.

The genes are TRBV6-5 and TRBJ2-5; perhaps TRBD1 as D (5 bases). V dropped 0 bases and J dropped 6 bases, with 14 bases sitting between them. CDR1 and CDR2 from the germline V gene are MNHEY and SVGAGI. CDR3 length equals 15 residues. CDR3 protein: CASSYSIGAGQTQYF. The CDR3, as DNA: TGTGCCAGCAGTTACTCGATAGGGGCCGGGCAGACCCAGTACTTC.

The chain couples TRBV3-1 to TRBJ2-3; D gene unclear. Trimming stripped 4 bases from V and 11 bases from J, with 10 bases between. Germline V gives CDR1 LGHDT, CDR2 YNNKEL (reference sequence). There are 11 residues in the CDR3. As DNA, the CDR3 is TGTGCCAGCAGCCTGGAGTTGGTGCAGTATTTT. It codes for CASSLELVQYF.

This clonotype was counted only a few times. The CDR3 sequence: CASSIALAAYEQYF. The CDR3 DNA follows: TGTGCCAGTAGTATAGCACTAGCGGCGTACGAGCAGTACTTC. V gene TRBV19 combines with J gene TRBJ2-7, with 8 bases aligning to TRBD2. Germline CDR1 and CDR2: LNHDA and SQIVND (reference sequence). After removal of 1 base from V and 4 bases from J, the junction contained 3 bases not matched to a gene. CDR3 length: 14 residues.

The chain links TRBV12-3 or TRBV12-4 to TRBJ2-5; the D gene could be TRBD1 or TRBD2 (5 bases each). V was shortened by 6 bases and J by 4 bases, with 12 bases between the two germline ends. The CDR3 covers 13 residues. The CDR3, as DNA: TGTGCCAGCAGGCCCAGGGCGGGAGAGACCCAGTACTTC. This encodes CASRPRAGETQYF.

The chain couples TRBV6-1 to TRBJ2-5, with 8 bases lining up with TRBD1. The germline V gene encodes CDR1 MNHNS and CDR2 SASEGT. The CDR3 runs 13 residues. The V segment lost 8 bases and the J segment 0 bases; nucleotides outside the gene matches: 2. CDR3 nucleotides: TGTGCCAGCTGGACAGGGAACCAAGAGACCCAGTACTTC. Protein sequence: CASWTGNQETQYF.

J is TRBJ2-5 and V is TRBV5-1; a possible D gene is TRBD2 (5 bases). The length of the CDR3 is 14 residues. CDR1 SGHRS and CDR2 YFSETQ come from the germline V gene. The V end was cut by 3 bases, the J end by 5 bases, with 14 bases between. CDR3 protein: CASSSSPGSETQYF. CDR3 bases: TGCGCCAGCAGCTCCTCTCCTGGGAGTGAGACCCAGTACTTC.

The V gene is TRBV7-6, the J gene TRBJ2-5, with D maybe TRBD2 (5 bases). The V gene lost 7 bases and the J gene lost 5 bases, with 20 bases spanning the gap. From germline, CDR1 is SGHVS and CDR2 FNYEAQ. The CDR3 spans 15 residues. The CDR3 loop reads CASNKLGRVPETQYF. The CDR3 region has the DNA TGTGCCAGCAACAAACTAGGAAGGGTTCCGGAGACCCAGTACTTC.

The chain is built from TRBV9 and TRBJ1-2, with D possibly TRBD1 on 5 matching bases. This CDR3 spans 14 amino acids. Germline values: CDR1 SGDLS, CDR2 YYNGEE. Trimming shortened V by 2 bases and J by 6 bases, and 14 bases separated the two germline ends. The CDR3 loop is CASSVSGTTNGYTF. The DNA of the CDR3 is TGTGCCAGCAGCGTGAGCGGGACGACCAATGGCTACACCTTC.

This clonotype was seen a few times. The chain links TRBV7-7 to TRBJ2-2; the D is unclear. Trimming left V 5 bases short and J 5 bases short, with 9 bases between. Germline loops: CDR1 SSHAT, CDR2 FNYEAQ (reference sequence). The CDR3 covers 13 residues. The CDR3 reads CASSQTATGELFF. CDR3 DNA: TGTGCCAGCAGCCAAACAGCTACCGGGGAGCTGTTTTTT. The variable domain in full, with the rest retrieved from reference TRBV7-7 and TRBJ2-2, is GAGVSQSPRYKVTKRGQDVTLRCDPISSHATLYWYQQALGQGPEFLTYFNYEAQPDKSGLPSDRFSAERPEGSISTLTIQRTEQRDSAMYRCASSQTATGELFFGEGSRLTVL.

This CDR3 reads CASSLSLAARDTQYF. The CDR3 DNA reads TGTGCCAGCAGTTTATCACTAGCGGCACGGGATACGCAGTATTTT. V gene TRBV12-3 or TRBV12-4 combines with J gene TRBJ2-3; TRBD2 aligns across 8 bases. With 2 bases clipped from V and 6 bases from J, the junction kept 7 bases outside the gene matches. The CDR3 sequence is 15 residues long.

This clonotype showed up just a few times. This sequence joins TRBV27 and TRBJ2-3; 8 nucleotides line up with TRBD1. The CDR3 contains 13 residues. J was trimmed by 6 bases and V by 6 bases; bases with no gene match: 5. The germline CDR1 and CDR2 sequences are MNHEY and SMNVEV (reference sequence). Written as DNA, the CDR3 is TGTGCCAGCAGCTTTCGACAGGGGGATACGCAGTATTTT. As protein: CASSFRQGDTQYF.

Many counts were recorded for this clonotype. The chain is built from TRBV7-2 and TRBJ2-3; D is possibly TRBD1 (5 bases). V was pared by 5 bases and J by 1 base, with 10 bases between. Germline V CDR1 and CDR2: SGHTA, FQGNSA. CDR3 length equals 14 residues. For the CDR3, the DNA is TGTGCCAGCAGCCCGACAGTCCGCACAGATACGCAGTATTTT. Its protein product is CASSPTVRTDTQYF.

The chain carries TRBV4-2 and TRBJ1-4; TRBD1 is a possible D gene (6 bases). Trimming took off 0 bases at V and 3 bases at J, with 11 bases between the two ends. Germline V lookup: CDR1 LGHNA, CDR2 YNFKEQ. The CDR3 is made up of 16 amino acids. Written as DNA, the CDR3 is TGTGCCAGCAGCCAAGATGGGGGGACATCTAATGAAAAACTGTTTTTT. The encoded protein is CASSQDGGTSNEKLFF.

This clonotype came up a few times. This chain joins TRBV3-1 and TRBJ2-7; D is perhaps TRBD1 (6 bases). This CDR3 spans 15 amino acids. Trimming stripped 3 bases from V and 7 bases from J, with 19 bases between. Per germline, CDR1 LGHDT and CDR2 YNNKEL (reference sequence). CDR3 nucleotide sequence: TGTGCCAGCAGCCATGATTGGGACATACCGAGGGAGCAGTACTTC. Translating gives CASSHDWDIPREQYF.

This clonotype turned up a few times. The rearrangement uses TRBV6-5 and TRBJ1-1; D might be TRBD1 (6 bases). CDR1 is MNHEY and CDR2 is SVGAGI in the germline V gene. This CDR3 contains 12 residues. V lost 6 bases and J lost 11, with 16 bases in between. The CDR3 DNA is TGTGCCAGCAGACAAGACCAAACAGGGGCTTTCTTT. This gives the protein CASRQDQTGAFF.

In the case of this clonotype: The junction does not match germline at one end; this may be a read error. The gene calls are TRBV6-2 or TRBV6-3 and TRBJ2-1; no definite D call. Germline CDR1 and CDR2: MNHEY and SVGEGT. The CDR3 spans 12 residues. In nucleotides, the CDR3 is TGTGCCAGCAATTACCCCGCCAATGAGCAGTTCTTC. It codes for CASNYPANEQFF.

The V call is TRBV7-2, the J call TRBJ1-2; D is uncertain. Between the trimmed V and J ends, which lost 3 bases and 6 bases, there was a span of 11 bases. This CDR3 contains 13 residues. CDR1 and CDR2 from the germline V gene are SGHTA and FQGNSA. As DNA, the CDR3 is TGTGCCAGCAGCTTTGAGGGCCGCAATGGCTACACCTTC. Its protein is CASSFEGRNGYTF.

This clonotype has only a few counts. The genes are TRBV13 and TRBJ2-7; a possible D gene is TRBD1 (5 bases). The CDR3 totals 12 residues. Between the trimmed V and J ends, which lost 5 bases and 5 bases, there was a span of 10 bases. Germline V lookup: CDR1 PRHDT, CDR2 FYEKMQ (reference sequence). CDR3 sequence (DNA): TGTGCCAGCAGCGTCGACAGTGACGAGCAGTACTTC. It specifies CASSVDSDEQYF.

The chain has TRBV7-2 and TRBJ1-5; TRBD1 might be the D (5 bases). The CDR3 is made up of 15 amino acids. Germline V gives CDR1 SGHTA, CDR2 FQGNSA. V lost 1 base to trimming and J lost 3 bases, with 10 bases between them. CDR3 sequence: CASSLGGRDNQPQHF. The CDR3 DNA follows: TGTGCCAGCAGCTTAGGGGGACGGGACAATCAGCCCCAGCATTTT.